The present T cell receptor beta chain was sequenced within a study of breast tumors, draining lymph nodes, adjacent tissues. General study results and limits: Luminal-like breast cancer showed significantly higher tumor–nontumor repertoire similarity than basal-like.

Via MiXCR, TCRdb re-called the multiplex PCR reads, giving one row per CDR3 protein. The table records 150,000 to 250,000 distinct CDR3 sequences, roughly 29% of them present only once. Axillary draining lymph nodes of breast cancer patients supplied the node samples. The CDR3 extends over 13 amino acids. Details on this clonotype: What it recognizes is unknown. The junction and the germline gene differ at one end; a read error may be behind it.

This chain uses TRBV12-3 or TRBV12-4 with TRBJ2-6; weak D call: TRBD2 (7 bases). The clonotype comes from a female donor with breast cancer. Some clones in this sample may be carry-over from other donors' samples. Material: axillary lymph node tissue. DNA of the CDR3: TGTGCCAGCAGGTGGGGGGGCATGAACACTGAAGCTTTC. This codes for CASRWGGMNTEAF.